The 10 T cell receptor beta chains reported below all come from one sample, sequenced in a study of T cells in Graves' hyperthyroidism and ophthalmopathy. RNA transcripts were the template for amplifying TCR beta CDR3 regions. HTBI primers were used for first-round RT-PCR of the TCR CDR3. TCRdb analysed the multiplex PCR reads with MiXCR anew, one entry per CDR3 protein. The sample consists of around 540,000 distinct CDR3 sequences, about half of them appearing once. The sequenced sample consisted of peripheral blood or thyroid tissue (not recorded which). The receptor source for this set is a woman under 30 with Graves' hyperthyroidism.

There are many counts of this clonotype. The V gene is TRBV2, the J gene TRBJ1-6; D is perhaps TRBD1 (5 bases). The V end lost 6 bases, the J end lost 8 bases, and 14 bases lay between the germline ends. The CDR3 is 14 residues long. Germline CDR1 SNHLY, CDR2 FYNNEI. CDR3 DNA: TGTGCCAGCAGACAGGCAGGACTTGATTCACCCCTCCACTTT. It encodes CASRQAGLDSPLHF.

The chain uses TRBV20-1 and TRBJ2-7, with TRBD2 as a possible D gene (7 bases). V dropped 1 base and J dropped 2 bases, with 12 bases sitting between them. Germline-derived CDR1 and CDR2 are DFQATT and SNEGSKA (reference sequence). The CDR3 contains 14 residues. The CDR3 protein is CSARGRGDTYEQYF. The CDR3 nucleotides read TGCAGTGCTAGAGGTCGGGGGGACACCTACGAGCAGTACTTC.

This clonotype was seen ten or more times. The J gene is TRBJ1-1, the V gene TRBV20-1, with D perhaps TRBD1 (5 bases). Germline V CDR1 and CDR2: DFQATT, SNEGSKA (reference sequence). Trimming took off 2 bases at V and 0 bases at J, with 7 bases between the two ends. The CDR3 spans 13 residues. CDR3 coding DNA: TGCAGTGCTAGACAGGGAATGAACACTGAAGCTTTCTTT. Encoded protein: CSARQGMNTEAFF.

This clonotype was counted only a few times. J is TRBJ2-7 and V is TRBV15; no clear D gene. The CDR3 runs 13 residues. V was shortened by 1 base and J by 6 bases, with 10 bases between the two germline ends. Germline CDR1 is LNHNV and CDR2 is YYDKDF (reference sequence). CDR3 sequence (DNA): TGTGCCACCAGCAGAGTGTCCGTGTCCGAGCAGTACTTC. Encoded protein: CATSRVSVSEQYF.

CDR3 nucleotide sequence: TGCAGTGCAGGGGGGGGGAGCTCCTACGAGCAGTACTTC. It encodes CSAGGGSSYEQYF. The genes are TRBV20-1 and TRBJ2-7; TRBD2 might be the D (7 bases). The length of the CDR3 is 13 residues. The germline CDR1 and CDR2 sequences are DFQATT and SNEGSKA (reference sequence). V gave up 6 bases and J gave up 0 bases, with 12 bases separating them.

Worth noting for this clonotype: Since a much larger clone is just one base distant, this may be a read error. J is TRBJ1-2 and V is TRBV20-1; tentative D call: TRBD1 (5 bases). Trimming removed 7 bases from V and 7 bases from J, with 13 bases in between. This CDR3 has 11 residues. Germline lookup yields CDR1 DFQATT and CDR2 SNEGSKA (reference sequence). CDR3 sequence: CSVSVGGGYTF. In DNA form, the CDR3 reads TGCAGTGTCTCTGTGGGGGGTGGCTACACCTTC.

CDR3 region: CASSFRGRTQYF. For the CDR3, the DNA is TGCGCCAGCAGCTTCAGGGGCCGGACCCAGTACTTC. The chain uses TRBV5-1 and TRBJ2-5; D is possibly TRBD1 (6 bases). There are 12 residues in the CDR3. The germline V and J ends were trimmed by 2 bases and 7 bases, with 9 bases remaining between them. CDR1 is SGHRS, CDR2 YFSETQ, per germline.

A note on this clonotype: A much larger clone is a single base away; this may be a read error. The CDR3 nucleotides are TGTGCCACCAGTGACAAGGGGACTAGCGGAGGAGAGCAGTACTTC. Encoded protein: CATSDKGTSGGEQYF. This sequence joins TRBV24-1 and TRBJ2-7; 11 nucleotides match TRBD2. V shed 4 bases, J shed 7 bases, and the junction held 8 bases outside the gene matches. The CDR3 sequence is 15 residues long. Germline V CDR1 and CDR2: KGHDR, SFDVKD.

This clonotype was counted between two and nine times. This CDR3 is CATSPSLGQGAEQGGTEAFF. Written as DNA, the CDR3 is TGTGCCACCAGTCCCTCCTTGGGCCAGGGGGCCGAGCAGGGAGGGACTGAAGCTTTCTTT. The rearrangement joins TRBV24-1 to TRBJ1-1; 8 bases are shared with TRBD1. J lost 5 bases, V lost 6 bases, and 25 bases had no gene match. The CDR3 spans 20 residues. The germline V gene has CDR1 KGHDR and CDR2 SFDVKD.

CDR3 sequence: CASSLRSRQIEQYF. The DNA for the CDR3 is TGTGCCAGCAGCTTAAGATCTAGACAAATCGAGCAGTACTTC. V usage is TRBV11-3 and J usage is TRBJ2-7; no firm D call. Germline loops: CDR1 SGHNT, CDR2 YENEEA. CDR3 length equals 14 residues. Between the trimmed V and J ends, which lost 2 bases and 6 bases, there was a span of 14 bases.